The clone carrying this T cell receptor beta chain showed up just once. Germline CDR1 and CDR2: DFQATT and SNEGSKA (reference sequence). This CDR3 comprises 13 residues. V shed 0 bases and J shed 7 bases, with 12 bases lying between them. The authors reverse transcribed about 0.45 to 1 ug RNA with random hexamers. TCRdb redid the calling of the immunoSEQ multiplex PCR reads with MiXCR, one entry per CDR3 protein. Of 110,000 or so distinct CDR3 sequences in the sample, 93% were seen once. These data are taken from a study of CD8 T cells in Susac syndrome. The specimen was CD4+ T cells from PBMCs. This receptor was obtained from a human donor with multiple sclerosis. The rearrangement joins TRBV20-1 to TRBJ1-2; D remains unclear. The CDR3, as DNA: TGCAGTGCTAGAGAGCCGGGATTAAGTGGCTACACCTTC. This codes for CSAREPGLSGYTF.